The present T cell receptor (beta chain) was sequenced within a study of post-analysis software for immune sequencing data. The study, taken as a whole, reports: Samples made in the same batch grouped tightly together by F measure. Controls had lower frequencies than patients of roughly five TRBV segments, which included TRBV5-6, TRBV5-1 and TRBV20-1.

Unique-molecular-identifier-tagged TCR beta cDNA libraries were used. TCRdb ran MiXCR on the PCR reads and lists one entry per CDR3 protein. The sample shows about 380,000 distinct CDR3 sequences, 30% to 45% of them seen only once. J lost 0 bases, V lost 6 bases, and 4 bases had no gene match. Per the germline V gene, CDR1 is MDHEN and CDR2 is SYDVKM. This CDR3 is built from 14 residues. This clonotype turned up a few times. Its antigen is as yet unknown. The specimen sequenced was blood. The TCR comes from a girl under 18 with multiple sclerosis. This chain uses TRBV28 with TRBJ2-7, with 8 bases that match TRBD1. The chain's CDR3 is CASRPQGASYEQYF. The CDR3 DNA sequence: TGTGCCAGCAGGCCTCAGGGGGCCTCCTACGAGCAGTACTTC.